The rows below give T cell receptor beta chains drawn from one sample of a study of beta chain features in type 1 diabetes. Sequenced by immunoSEQ multiplex PCR; TCRdb stores in-frame clones only, minus some. The table includes under 250,000 clones, around 14% detected once. Material: naive CD4+ T cells from blood. These TCRs come from a man aged 30 to 39 with type 1 diabetes. Both conserved end residues are part of each CDR3. D genes are given only for firm matches. Only part of the rows carry a size: once, few, many, or a class if the clone is expanded.

abundance,d_gene,v_gene,j_gene,CDR3nt,CDR3aa
few,-,TRBV29-1,TRBJ1-1,TGCAGCGGGAGTGGGGCAAACACTGAAGCTTTCTTT,CSGSGANTEAFF
few,TRBD2,TRBV6-1,TRBJ2-7,TGTGCCAGCAGTGGCCCTAGCGGGGACGGGCAGTACTTC,CASSGPSGDGQYF
few,-,TRBV7-9,TRBJ2-5,TGTGCCAGCAGATGGTCGGGGGGCCTGGAGACCCAGTACTTC,CASRWSGGLETQYF
-,TRBD1,TRBV30,TRBJ2-1,TGTGCCTTTTCGGGACAGTCTTACAATGAGCAGTTCTTC,CAFSGQSYNEQFF
-,-,TRBV6-6,TRBJ1-1,TGTGCCAGCAGCCCATTCGGGGGGCGTGAGACTGAAGCTTTCTTT,CASSPFGGRETEAFF
-,-,TRBV6-1,TRBJ2-3,TGTGCCAGCAGTGAATATGAGGGTACAGATACGCAGTATTTT,CASSEYEGTDTQYF
few,TRBD2,TRBV5-1,TRBJ2-1,TGCGCCAGCAGCTTGGTGGCGGGAGGGCCGGTGGATGAGCAGTTCTTC,CASSLVAGGPVDEQFF
-,-,TRBV30,TRBJ2-1,TGTGCCTGGAGTGTAAAGGCTAGCAGGAATGAGCAGTTCTTC,CAWSVKASRNEQFF
-,-,TRBV5-1,TRBJ1-5,TGCGCCAGCAGCTGGCTAGGGGATCAGCCCCAGCATTTT,CASSWLGDQPQHF
few,TRBD1,TRBV4-1,TRBJ1-1,TGCGCCAGCAGCCAAGAGAGGGGGCGATGGACTGAAGCTTTCTTT,CASSQERGRWTEAFF
-,TRBD1,TRBV6-5,TRBJ2-5,TGTGCCAGCAGTCAGCGACAGGGCACAAGAGAGACCCAGTACTTC,CASSQRQGTRETQYF
few,-,TRBV5-1,TRBJ2-3,TGCGCCAGCAGCTTGCACAGGGAAGATACGCAGTATTTT,CASSLHREDTQYF
few,TRBD2,TRBV27,TRBJ2-1,TGTGCCAGCAGTTTGCTAGCGGGAGTAAGCTTTAATGAGCAGTTCTTC,CASSLLAGVSFNEQFF
few,-,TRBV10-3,TRBJ2-5,TGTGCCATCAGTGGGAGGTCACAGCAAGAGACCCAGTACTTC,CAISGRSQQETQYF
-,TRBD1,TRBV6-1,TRBJ2-1,TGTGCCAGCAGCCTACAGGGGGCCTACAATGAGCAGTTCTTC,CASSLQGAYNEQFF
few,-,TRBV19,TRBJ1-2,TGTGCCAGTAGTAGAGATGCTAACTATGGCTGCACCTTC,CASSRDANYGCTF
-,-,TRBV20-1,TRBJ2-7,TGCAGTGCTCAGAACTACGAGCAGTACTTC,CSAQNYEQYF
-,-,TRBV5-1,TRBJ1-6,TGCGCCAGCAGCTTGGCAGTCAGGGGAGACTCACCCCTCCACTTT,CASSLAVRGDSPLHF
-,TRBD1,TRBV27,TRBJ1-4,TGTGCCAGCAGTACAGGGGTTACGGAAAAACTGTTTTTT,CASSTGVTEKLFF
few,TRBD2,TRBV4-2,TRBJ2-2,TGTGCCAGCAGCCAAGGGCTAGCGGGCACCGGGGAGCTGTTTTTT,CASSQGLAGTGELFF
few,TRBD2,TRBV29-1,TRBJ2-7,TGCAGCGTTGATGAGGGCGGCGGGAGGCCGTACTTC,CSVDEGGGRPYF
few,TRBD1,TRBV5-1,TRBJ2-1,TGCGCCAGCAGCCCCACCGGGACAGTGACCTACAATGAGCAGTTCTTC,CASSPTGTVTYNEQFF
few,TRBD2,TRBV19,TRBJ2-3,TGTGCCATTTCGACTAGCGGGGAGTTCACAGATACGCAGTATTTT,CAISTSGEFTDTQYF
-,-,TRBV6-1,TRBJ1-1,TGTGCCAGCAGTGTCATCGCGGAATTGAACACTGAAGCTTTCTTT,CASSVIAELNTEAFF
few,TRBD1,TRBV27,TRBJ1-5,TGTGCCAGCAGTCCTCTAGGACAGGGCGTCAATCAGCCCCAGCATTTT,CASSPLGQGVNQPQHF
few,-,TRBV7-9,TRBJ2-7,TGTGCCAGCAGCTTAGTCCGGCAGGGCCGCCCCTACGAGCAGTACTTC,CASSLVRQGRPYEQYF
-,TRBD2,TRBV7-2,TRBJ2-3,TGTGCCAGCAGATCTATAGCGGGAGTTGGTGATACGCAGTATTTT,CASRSIAGVGDTQYF
-,-,TRBV7-2,TRBJ2-2,TGTGCCAGCAGCCCAGCGGCGTTAGCGAACACCGGGGAGCTGTTTTTT,CASSPAALANTGELFF
few,TRBD1,TRBV5-4,TRBJ2-1,TGTGCCAGCAGCACTGGACAGGGGCTAAGGAATGAGCAGTTCTTC,CASSTGQGLRNEQFF
-,-,TRBV27,TRBJ2-7,TGTGCCAGCCCCACAGCTCAGGGTTCTGACGAGCAGTACTTC,CASPTAQGSDEQYF
few,-,TRBV18,TRBJ1-5,TGTGCCAGCTCACCGTCCAAGGGAGTGGGTGGCAATCAGCCCCAGCATTTT,CASSPSKGVGGNQPQHF
-,-,TRBV18,TRBJ2-5,TGTGCCAGCTCACCACGGGGGGGCGAGACCCAGTACTTC,CASSPRGGETQYF
-,-,TRBV13,TRBJ2-3,TGTGCCAGCAGTTCTCGGCCGTCTGGAGTTGGCACAGATACGCAGTATTTT,CASSSRPSGVGTDTQYF
-,TRBD1,TRBV19,TRBJ1-3,TGTGCCAGTAGTAGCCTCTGGGACAGGGGCTCTGGAAACACCATATATTTT,CASSSLWDRGSGNTIYF
few,-,TRBV5-1,TRBJ2-5,TGCGCCAGCGCCCGGACAGCGCAAGAGACCCAGTACTTC,CASARTAQETQYF
-,TRBD1,TRBV29-1,TRBJ2-5,TGCAGCGTTGGGACAGGGGGCTCAGAGACCCAGTACTTC,CSVGTGGSETQYF
-,-,TRBV9,TRBJ2-5,TGTGCCAGCAGCGTAGCTCCGGGAGTGGGAGAGACCCAGTACTTC,CASSVAPGVGETQYF
-,TRBD1,TRBV28,TRBJ1-5,TGTGCCAGCAGACCAACAGGGGGGAGCAATCAGCCCCAGCATTTT,CASRPTGGSNQPQHF
few,-,TRBV19,TRBJ2-3,TGTGCCAGTAGTATAGATGGACTGGCGGGGGATACGCAGTATTTT,CASSIDGLAGDTQYF
few,-,TRBV7-2,TRBJ2-7,TGTGCCAGCCGTGCGGGGGCGTACGAGCAGTACTTC,CASRAGAYEQYF
-,-,TRBV30,TRBJ1-5,TGTGCCTGGAGCCACAGGGAAGGCGGCAATCAGCCCCAGCATTTT,CAWSHREGGNQPQHF
few,-,TRBV6-5,TRBJ2-3,TGTGCCAGCCGCCGGGGGGATACGCAGTATTTT,CASRRGDTQYF
few,TRBD2,TRBV10-3,TRBJ2-1,TGTGCCATCAGTGACCGGGGGGACTACAATGAGCAGTTCTTC,CAISDRGDYNEQFF
few,-,TRBV5-1,TRBJ1-1,TGCGCCAGCAGCTTGGCCGTCACAGGAATTTTGAACACTGAAGCTTTCTTT,CASSLAVTGILNTEAFF
few,TRBD1,TRBV6-5,TRBJ2-5,TGTGCCAGCAGCTTGGGACAGGGCAAAGAGACCCAGTACTTC,CASSLGQGKETQYF
few,-,TRBV29-1,TRBJ2-7,TGCAGCGTTGTGGGCCAGGTAACCTACGAGCAGTACTTC,CSVVGQVTYEQYF
few,-,TRBV20-1,TRBJ2-7,TGCAGTGCTACGGGGGAGAGGGAGCAGTACTTC,CSATGEREQYF
-,-,TRBV19,TRBJ2-7,TGTGCCAGTAACGGCAGGGACAACCACGAGCAGTACTTC,CASNGRDNHEQYF
-,TRBD1,TRBV10-3,TRBJ1-5,TGTGCCATCAGTGAGACGGACAGGGCCCAAAATCAGCCCCAGCATTTT,CAISETDRAQNQPQHF
few,TRBD1,TRBV6-5,TRBJ2-3,TGTGCCAGCAGACGGACAGGGAACACAGATACGCAGTATTTT,CASRRTGNTDTQYF
few,TRBD1,TRBV9,TRBJ2-5,TGTGCCAGCAGCGTAGCCGCGGGACAGGTCCAAGAGACCCAGTACTTC,CASSVAAGQVQETQYF
few,TRBD2,TRBV5-1,TRBJ2-1,TGCGCCAGCAGCCCCGGGACTAGCCTGCGCGATGAGCAGTTCTTC,CASSPGTSLRDEQFF
few,TRBD2,TRBV7-2,TRBJ2-3,TGTGCCAGCAGTACCCTAGCGGGAGGGCGCACAGATACGCAGTATTTT,CASSTLAGGRTDTQYF
-,-,TRBV6-6,TRBJ2-3,TGTGCCAGCGATGCCAGACTACTTAGCACAGATACGCAGTATTTT,CASDARLLSTDTQYF
-,TRBD2,TRBV29-1,TRBJ2-5,TGCAGCGCCGTAGCGGGAGCGGTTCAAGAGACCCAGTACTTC,CSAVAGAVQETQYF
few,TRBD2,TRBV5-6,TRBJ2-1,TGTGCCAGCAGCGCCGTACCTAGCGGGCCAGGGGTTGAGCAGTTCTTC,CASSAVPSGPGVEQFF
-,TRBD2,TRBV9,TRBJ2-3,TGTGCCAGCAGCCCCCAGTCTAGCGGGGGTGCAGATACGCAGTATTTT,CASSPQSSGGADTQYF
-,-,TRBV30,TRBJ2-7,TGTGCCTGGAGCCCCAGGGTCTTCTCCTACGAGCAGTACTTC,CAWSPRVFSYEQYF
few,-,TRBV21-1,TRBJ2-7,TGTGCCAGCAGCAACAGGGGCCACGAGCAGTACTTC,CASSNRGHEQYF
few,-,TRBV6-5,TRBJ2-4,TGTGCCAGCAGTCCACGACAGAAAAACATTCAGTACTTC,CASSPRQKNIQYF